Listed below are T cell receptor beta chains from one sample, sequenced in a study of blood T cells in healthy people across ages. TCRdb reprocessed the 5' RACE reads via MiXCR and lists one record per CDR3 protein. The data hold under 950,000 distinct CDR3 sequences, with 22% observed a single time. The material sequenced was blood. The receptors originated from a man in his 70s in good health. CDR3s include the opening cysteine and the closing phenylalanine or tryptophan. The D gene is left open where the match is weak. Size is omitted from some rows. Given values are once, few, many or a class for expanded clones.

v_call: TRBV7-8
d_call: -
j_call: TRBJ2-3
clone_size: many
cdr3_aa: CASSSQGTDTQYF
cdr3_nt: TGTGCCAGCAGCTCACAGGGCACAGATACGCAGTATTTT

v_call: TRBV7-2
d_call: -
j_call: TRBJ2-3
clone_size: -
cdr3_aa: CASSLVGDPSTDTQYF
cdr3_nt: TGTGCCAGCAGCTTAGTGGGGGATCCGAGCACAGATACGCAGTATTTT

v_call: TRBV6-1
d_call: -
j_call: TRBJ2-3
clone_size: -
cdr3_aa: CASTGLSTDTQYF
cdr3_nt: TGTGCCAGCACAGGACTGAGCACAGATACGCAGTATTTT

v_call: TRBV7-2
d_call: -
j_call: TRBJ2-2
clone_size: many
cdr3_aa: CASSPRLNTGELFF
cdr3_nt: TGTGCCAGCAGCCCCCGTCTTAATACCGGGGAGCTGTTTTTT

v_call: TRBV4-2
d_call: TRBD1
j_call: TRBJ1-1
clone_size: -
cdr3_aa: CASSRTGGYTEAFF
cdr3_nt: TGTGCCAGCAGCCGAACAGGGGGGTACACTGAAGCTTTCTTT

v_call: TRBV10-2
d_call: TRBD1
j_call: TRBJ2-3
clone_size: few
cdr3_aa: CASSGRQGLADTQYF
cdr3_nt: TGCGCCAGCAGTGGCCGACAGGGGCTGGCAGATACGCAGTATTTT

v_call: TRBV20-1
d_call: -
j_call: TRBJ2-5
clone_size: few
cdr3_aa: CSATPLGRTQETQYF
cdr3_nt: TGCAGTGCCACCCCCCTGGGCAGAACCCAAGAGACCCAGTACTTC

v_call: TRBV20-1
d_call: -
j_call: TRBJ1-2
clone_size: few
cdr3_aa: CSARVGVYGYTF
cdr3_nt: TGCAGTGCTAGAGTGGGGGTCTATGGCTACACCTTC

v_call: TRBV3-1
d_call: -
j_call: TRBJ2-1
clone_size: -
cdr3_aa: CASSQEAKHQREQFF
cdr3_nt: TGTGCCAGCAGCCAAGAGGCTAAACACCAACGGGAGCAGTTCTTC

v_call: TRBV12-3/TRBV12-4
d_call: -
j_call: TRBJ2-1
clone_size: few
cdr3_aa: CASSFRRDGRDEQFF
cdr3_nt: TGTGCCAGCAGTTTCCGACGGGACGGTAGGGATGAGCAGTTCTTC

v_call: TRBV6-1
d_call: -
j_call: TRBJ1-4
clone_size: many
cdr3_aa: CASTGGGYNEKLFF
cdr3_nt: TGTGCCAGCACCGGGGGGGGTTATAATGAAAAACTGTTTTTT

v_call: TRBV7-3
d_call: TRBD2
j_call: TRBJ2-3
clone_size: -
cdr3_aa: CASSSSSGRPDTQYF
cdr3_nt: TGTGCCAGCAGCTCCTCTAGCGGGAGGCCAGATACGCAGTATTTT

v_call: TRBV3-1
d_call: TRBD1
j_call: TRBJ1-2
clone_size: few
cdr3_aa: CASSPGDRTNYGYTF
cdr3_nt: TGTGCCAGCAGCCCGGGGGACAGGACTAACTATGGCTACACCTTC

v_call: TRBV5-8
d_call: TRBD1
j_call: TRBJ1-1
clone_size: many
cdr3_aa: CASSWTGGYRNTEAFF
cdr3_nt: TGTGCCAGCAGTTGGACAGGGGGCTACCGAAACACTGAAGCTTTCTTT

v_call: TRBV11-2
d_call: TRBD1
j_call: TRBJ2-5
clone_size: many
cdr3_aa: CASSFSGGLETQYF
cdr3_nt: TGTGCCAGCAGCTTTTCAGGGGGCCTAGAGACCCAGTACTTC

v_call: TRBV3-1
d_call: -
j_call: TRBJ2-7
clone_size: -
cdr3_aa: CASSQDRWGSSYEQYF
cdr3_nt: TGTGCCAGCAGCCAAGACAGATGGGGCAGTTCCTACGAGCAGTACTTC